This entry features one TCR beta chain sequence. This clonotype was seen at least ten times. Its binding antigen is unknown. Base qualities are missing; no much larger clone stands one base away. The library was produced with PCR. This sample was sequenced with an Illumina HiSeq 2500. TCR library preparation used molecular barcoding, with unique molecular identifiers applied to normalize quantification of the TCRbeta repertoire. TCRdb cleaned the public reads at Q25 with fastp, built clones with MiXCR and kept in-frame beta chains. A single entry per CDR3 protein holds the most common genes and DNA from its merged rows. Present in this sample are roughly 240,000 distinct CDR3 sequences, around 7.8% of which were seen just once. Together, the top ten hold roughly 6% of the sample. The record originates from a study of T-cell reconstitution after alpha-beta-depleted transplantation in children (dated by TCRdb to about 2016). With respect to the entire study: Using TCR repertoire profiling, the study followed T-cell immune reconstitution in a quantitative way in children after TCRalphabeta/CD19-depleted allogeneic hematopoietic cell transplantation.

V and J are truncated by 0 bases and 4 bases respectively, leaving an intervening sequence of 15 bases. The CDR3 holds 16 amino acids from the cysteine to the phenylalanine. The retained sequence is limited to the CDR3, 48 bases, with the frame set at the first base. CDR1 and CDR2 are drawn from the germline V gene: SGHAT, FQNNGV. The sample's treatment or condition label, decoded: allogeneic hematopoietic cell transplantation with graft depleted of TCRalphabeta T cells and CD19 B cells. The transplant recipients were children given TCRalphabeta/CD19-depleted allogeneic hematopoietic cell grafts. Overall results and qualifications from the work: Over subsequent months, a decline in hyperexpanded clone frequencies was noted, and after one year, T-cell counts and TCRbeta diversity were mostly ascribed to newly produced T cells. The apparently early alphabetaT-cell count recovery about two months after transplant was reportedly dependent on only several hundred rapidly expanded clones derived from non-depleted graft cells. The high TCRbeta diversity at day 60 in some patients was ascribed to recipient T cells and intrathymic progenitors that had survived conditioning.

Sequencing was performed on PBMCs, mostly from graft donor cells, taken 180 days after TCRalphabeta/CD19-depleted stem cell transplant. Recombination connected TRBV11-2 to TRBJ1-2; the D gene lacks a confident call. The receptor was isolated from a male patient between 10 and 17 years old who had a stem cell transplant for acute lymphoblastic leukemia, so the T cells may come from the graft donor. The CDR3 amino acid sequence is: CASSLDPAMTVYGYTF. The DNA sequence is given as TGTGCCAGCAGCTTAGATCCGGCGATGACCGTCTATGGCTACACCTTC. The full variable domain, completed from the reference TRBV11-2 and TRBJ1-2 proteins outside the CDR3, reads EAGVAQSPRYKIIEKRQSVAFWCNPISGHATLYWYQQILGQGPKLLIQFQNNGVVDDSQLPKDRFSAERLKGVDSTLKIQPAKLEDSAVYLCASSLDPAMTVYGYTFGSGTRLTVV.